The subject of this entry is one TCR beta chain. The data derive from a study of blood T cell repertoires in COVID-19. Study-wide background: T cells, B-cell-depleted T cells, or PBMCs supplied cDNA or gDNA.

Participants spanned ages roughly 18 to 90 years and resided in 24 US areas. Donors in Cohort 3 counted as recovered after two negative PCRs, clearance, or symptom resolution. Assay used: immunoSEQ multiplex PCR; TCRdb lists only in-frame clones, some missing. The sample lists more than 300,000 clones; around 89% were seen once. This CDR3 has 16 residues. CDR1 and CDR2 (germline): SEHNR, FQNEAQ (reference sequence). V lost 4 bases, J lost 3 bases, and 8 bases stayed unmatched. The sequence derives from a woman younger than 35 who had recovered from COVID-19. The rearrangement uses TRBV7-9 and TRBJ2-3, with 9 bases fitting TRBD1. Input material: PBMCs or T cells enriched from blood (not recorded which). The CDR3 nucleotides read TGTGCCAGCAGCTCACCTGGGACAGGGTTTACAGATACGCAGTATTTT. It specifies CASSSPGTGFTDTQYF.